This record concerns one T cell receptor (beta chain) sequence. This record comes from a study of PD-1 blockade in mismatch repair-deficient tumors. The repertoire was sequenced with immunoSEQ multiplex PCR; TCRdb's copy has only in-frame clones and lacks some. The sample carries under 25,000 clones, 70% to 90% recorded once. Trimming at V came to 6 bases and at J to 5 bases, leaving 9 bases not matched to a gene. CDR1 ENHRY and CDR2 SYGVKD come from the germline V gene. The CDR3 spans 14 residues. This rearrangement joins TRBV10-3 to TRBJ2-7; 8 positions agree with TRBD1. Sequences were derived from peripheral blood, sampled 2 weeks after starting pembrolizumab. The TCR sequence derives from an adult with mismatch repair-deficient cancer. CDR3 nucleotides: TGTGCCATCAGCACGTGGCAGGGGGCTAACGAGCAGTACTTC. Translated: CAISTWQGANEQYF.